This note documents a single TCR beta chain sequence. Antigen specificity is unknown. Deletions cut 5 bases from V and 6 bases from J, with 11 bases between. Germline CDR1 and CDR2: SGHTA and FQGNSA. The CDR3 length is 13 residues. The record originates from a study of beta chain features in type 1 diabetes. Study-level results: Possible PCR preference for shorter templates applied equally to patients and controls.

Every sorted population was more than 98% pure. All of the isolated RNA was reverse transcribed, so expressed TCRB transcripts were sequenced. TCRdb's table, derived via immunoSEQ multiplex PCR, lists solely in-frame clones and lacks some. The sample contains roughly 150,000 clones, roughly 11% of which appear only once. This sequence was found in a man between 18 and 35 years old in good health. The specimen sequenced was central memory CD4+ T cells from blood. J is TRBJ2-1 and V is TRBV7-2; D is ambiguous. CDR3 loop: CASSLGRSNEQFF. For the CDR3, the DNA is TGTGCCAGCAGCCTCGGACGGTCCAATGAGCAGTTCTTC.